The 5 T cell receptor beta chains listed next were all sequenced from one sample in a study of synovial regulatory T cells in juvenile arthritis. Study-wide points: Blood Treg cells that were inflammation-associated showed lower TCR diversity than other blood Treg cells.

Assay: immunoSEQ multiplex PCR; the TCRdb copy retains only in-frame clones and omits some. This table lists around 9,500 clones. The antigens of these receptors remain unknown. The specimen sequenced was Treg cells from blood. Subset defined: HLA-DR+ inflammation-associated blood Treg cells. The origin of the receptors is a donor under 30 with juvenile idiopathic arthritis.

J is TRBJ2-5 and V is TRBV9; with no DNA, the TCRdb D assignment of TRBD2 cannot be verified. This CDR3 has 17 amino acids. The DNA is unrecorded. CDR1 is SGDLS and CDR2 is YYNGEE in the germline V gene. CDR3 loop: CASSVDGLAGSQETQYF.

The genes are TRBV27 and TRBJ2-3; TCRdb's assignment of TRBD2 cannot be checked, as there is no DNA. The CDR3 runs 15 residues. No DNA is recorded. CDR1 is MNHEY, CDR2 SMNVEV, per germline (reference sequence). CDR3 sequence: CASSWSAVSTDTQYF.

This rearrangement joins TRBV19 to TRBJ2-3; TCRdb designates TRBD1, a call that cannot be tested without DNA. Germline V gene sequence: CDR1 LNHDA, CDR2 SQIVND (reference sequence). The CDR3 is 16 amino acids. The entry carries no DNA sequence. This CDR3 is CASSPGTGVRTDTQYF. Using reference TRBV19 and TRBJ2-3 for the parts outside the CDR3, the full variable domain is DGGITQSPKYLFRKEGQNVTLSCEQNLNHDAMYWYRQDPGQGLRLIYYSQIVNDFQKGDIAEGYSVSREKKESFPLTVTSAQKNPTAFYLCASSPGTGVRTDTQYFGPGTRLTVL.

The J gene is TRBJ2-3, the V gene TRBV9; the TRBD2 assignment by TCRdb is unverifiable without DNA. The CDR3 totals 15 residues. Only the protein is available. Germline loops: CDR1 SGDLS, CDR2 YYNGEE. This CDR3 is CASSVDGGGIDTQYF.

This chain uses TRBV11-2 with TRBJ2-1; TCRdb's assignment of TRBD2 cannot be checked, as there is no DNA. There are 14 residues in the CDR3. No DNA is given. CDR1 is SGHAT, CDR2 FQNNGV, per germline. The CDR3 here is CASSLLAGGPEQFF.